These T cell receptor beta chains were read from a single sample in a study of T cell repertoires in cytomegalovirus infection. Using its own MiXCR run on the reads, TCRdb lists one record per CDR3 protein. Of roughly 280,000 distinct CDR3 sequences listed, around 8.7% are singletons. The material sequenced was PBMCs. These receptors all come from a human donor in good health (CMV status not recorded). Some clones in this sample may be carry-over from other donors' samples. The CDR3 runs from the conserved cysteine through the conserved F or W. Fields, in order: J gene, clone size, V gene, D gene, CDR3 protein, CDR3 DNA. D genes are given only for firm matches. Not all rows give a size; the values are once, few, many and, for expanded clones, a class.

J gene: TRBJ1-5
clone size: few
V gene: TRBV18
D gene: NA
CDR3 protein: CASSPGGLSRQPQHF
CDR3 DNA: TGTGCCAGCTCACCAGGGGGATTATCCCGACAGCCCCAGCATTTT

J gene: TRBJ1-2
clone size: many
V gene: TRBV6-1
D gene: NA
CDR3 protein: CASSEARGGFNYGYTF
CDR3 DNA: TGTGCCAGCAGTGAAGCGCGAGGAGGGTTCAACTATGGCTACACCTTC

J gene: TRBJ2-2
clone size: NA
V gene: TRBV6-5
D gene: TRBD2
CDR3 protein: CASRSGTRTNGELFF
CDR3 DNA: TGTGCCAGCAGGTCCGGGACTAGGACTAACGGGGAGCTGTTTTTT

J gene: TRBJ2-3
clone size: few
V gene: TRBV11-2
D gene: TRBD2
CDR3 protein: CASSHPRIREDSDTQYF
CDR3 DNA: TGTGCCAGCAGCCACCCCCGCATCCGGGAGGATTCAGATACGCAGTATTTT

J gene: TRBJ1-2
clone size: many
V gene: TRBV5-1
D gene: NA
CDR3 protein: CASSLNRGYTF
CDR3 DNA: TGCGCCAGCAGCTTGAATAGGGGCTACACCTTC

J gene: TRBJ1-3
clone size: many
V gene: TRBV7-9
D gene: NA
CDR3 protein: CASSSDGSSGNTIYF
CDR3 DNA: TGTGCCAGCAGCTCCGACGGATCCTCTGGAAACACCATATATTTT

J gene: TRBJ2-5
clone size: many
V gene: TRBV6-2/TRBV6-3
D gene: NA
CDR3 protein: CASSYSKRERGNQETQYF
CDR3 DNA: TGTGCCAGCAGTTACTCGAAGAGGGAGAGGGGAAACCAAGAGACCCAGTACTTC

J gene: TRBJ1-1
clone size: NA
V gene: TRBV6-2/TRBV6-3
D gene: NA
CDR3 protein: CASRSTAIEAFF
CDR3 DNA: TGTGCCAGCAGGTCGACCGCGATTGAAGCTTTCTTT

J gene: TRBJ1-1
clone size: few
V gene: TRBV20-1
D gene: NA
CDR3 protein: CSARDATHSMNTEAFF
CDR3 DNA: TGCAGTGCTAGAGATGCCACCCATTCCATGAACACTGAAGCTTTCTTT

J gene: TRBJ2-7
clone size: many
V gene: TRBV7-2
D gene: TRBD2
CDR3 protein: CASSLGTSIDEQYF
CDR3 DNA: TGTGCCAGCAGCCTGGGGACTAGCATCGACGAGCAGTACTTC

J gene: TRBJ2-6
clone size: many
V gene: TRBV14
D gene: TRBD1
CDR3 protein: CASSLSGQGQTGANVLTF
CDR3 DNA: TGTGCCAGCAGCCTCTCAGGACAGGGTCAAACTGGGGCCAACGTCCTGACTTTC

J gene: TRBJ2-5
clone size: many
V gene: TRBV12-3/TRBV12-4
D gene: NA
CDR3 protein: CATLRGTIGQETQYF
CDR3 DNA: TGTGCCACCTTGAGAGGGACAATAGGGCAAGAGACCCAGTACTTC

J gene: TRBJ1-3
clone size: many
V gene: TRBV9
D gene: NA
CDR3 protein: CASSPTQTTGNTIYF
CDR3 DNA: TGTGCCAGCAGCCCCACCCAGACTACTGGAAACACCATATATTTT

J gene: TRBJ1-1
clone size: many
V gene: TRBV7-9
D gene: TRBD1
CDR3 protein: CASSLRTGMNTEAFF
CDR3 DNA: TGTGCCAGCAGCCTCCGGACAGGGATGAACACTGAAGCTTTCTTT

J gene: TRBJ1-5
clone size: many
V gene: TRBV7-2
D gene: TRBD1
CDR3 protein: CASSSGTVYQPQHF
CDR3 DNA: TGTGCCAGCAGCTCCGGGACAGTATATCAGCCCCAGCATTTT

J gene: TRBJ2-3
clone size: few
V gene: TRBV7-3
D gene: TRBD2
CDR3 protein: CASSLKGTTSTDTQYF
CDR3 DNA: TGTGCCAGCAGCTTAAAGGGGACTACTAGCACAGATACGCAGTATTTT

J gene: TRBJ1-2
clone size: many
V gene: TRBV7-9
D gene: NA
CDR3 protein: CASSPNSILGFDGYTF
CDR3 DNA: TGTGCCAGCAGTCCAAACTCTATCCTCGGCTTTGATGGCTACACCTTC

J gene: TRBJ2-1
clone size: once
V gene: TRBV30
D gene: NA
CDR3 protein: CACVSNEQFF
CDR3 DNA: TGTGCCTGCGTCTCCAATGAGCAGTTCTTC

J gene: TRBJ1-2
clone size: few
V gene: TRBV20-1
D gene: NA
CDR3 protein: CSARWGVGFYGYTF
CDR3 DNA: TGCAGTGCCCGGTGGGGGGTGGGCTTCTATGGCTACACCTTC

J gene: TRBJ2-1
clone size: few
V gene: TRBV19
D gene: TRBD2
CDR3 protein: CASSPIGRESEDEQFF
CDR3 DNA: TGTGCCAGTAGCCCCATTGGGCGGGAGTCTGAGGATGAGCAGTTCTTC

J gene: TRBJ1-1
clone size: many
V gene: TRBV7-2
D gene: NA
CDR3 protein: CASSLDPATEAFF
CDR3 DNA: TGTGCCAGCAGCTTAGATCCAGCCACTGAAGCTTTCTTT

J gene: TRBJ1-1
clone size: many
V gene: TRBV5-1
D gene: NA
CDR3 protein: CASSLADGGALNTEAFF
CDR3 DNA: TGCGCCAGCAGCTTGGCCGACGGCGGGGCACTTAACACTGAAGCTTTCTTT

J gene: TRBJ2-7
clone size: NA
V gene: TRBV2
D gene: NA
CDR3 protein: CASRAQSTIYEQYF
CDR3 DNA: TGTGCCAGCAGGGCCCAAAGTACAATCTACGAGCAGTACTTC

J gene: TRBJ2-7
clone size: few
V gene: TRBV30
D gene: TRBD2
CDR3 protein: CAWIGRVLSGGSYEQYF
CDR3 DNA: TGTGCCTGGATCGGTCGGGTTTTGAGCGGGGGAAGCTACGAGCAGTACTTC

J gene: TRBJ2-3
clone size: many
V gene: TRBV7-2
D gene: TRBD1
CDR3 protein: CASSNFGDRRFSTDTQYF
CDR3 DNA: TGTGCCAGCAGCAATTTTGGGGACAGGAGATTTAGCACAGATACGCAGTATTTT

J gene: TRBJ1-6
clone size: few
V gene: TRBV7-6
D gene: TRBD1
CDR3 protein: CASSMTGMDSPLHF
CDR3 DNA: TGTGCCAGCAGCATGACAGGGATGGATTCACCCCTCCACTTT

J gene: TRBJ1-4
clone size: many
V gene: TRBV19
D gene: NA
CDR3 protein: CASRRPSGLTNEKLFF
CDR3 DNA: TGTGCCAGTAGGCGACCGTCAGGCCTCACCAATGAAAAACTGTTTTTT

J gene: TRBJ1-1
clone size: NA
V gene: TRBV7-3
D gene: NA
CDR3 protein: CASSSAGTNLPFEAFF
CDR3 DNA: TGTGCCAGCAGCTCCGCCGGGACCAACCTCCCTTTTGAAGCTTTCTTT

J gene: TRBJ2-2
clone size: few
V gene: TRBV11-3
D gene: NA
CDR3 protein: CASSFVRWTLNTGELFF
CDR3 DNA: TGTGCCAGCAGCTTCGTTCGATGGACACTGAACACCGGGGAGCTGTTTTTT

J gene: TRBJ2-7
clone size: few
V gene: TRBV7-9
D gene: TRBD1
CDR3 protein: CASSWGQSSYEQYF
CDR3 DNA: TGTGCCAGCAGCTGGGGACAGAGCTCCTACGAGCAGTACTTC

J gene: TRBJ1-1
clone size: NA
V gene: TRBV6-2/TRBV6-3
D gene: NA
CDR3 protein: CASSKRGGEAFF
CDR3 DNA: TGTGCCAGCAGTAAAAGGGGGGGTGAAGCTTTCTTT

J gene: TRBJ1-6
clone size: many
V gene: TRBV7-2
D gene: NA
CDR3 protein: CASSPRGLGNSPLHF
CDR3 DNA: TGTGCCAGCAGTCCCCGGGGGCTGGGGAATTCACCCCTCCACTTT

J gene: TRBJ2-3
clone size: many
V gene: TRBV7-2
D gene: NA
CDR3 protein: CASSLVEDTQYF
CDR3 DNA: TGTGCCAGCAGCTTAGTCGAAGATACGCAGTATTTT

J gene: TRBJ1-6
clone size: many
V gene: TRBV7-6
D gene: TRBD1
CDR3 protein: CASSSQGGAHSPLHF
CDR3 DNA: TGTGCCAGCAGCTCTCAAGGGGGCGCGCATTCACCCCTCCACTTT

J gene: TRBJ2-7
clone size: NA
V gene: TRBV20-1
D gene: NA
CDR3 protein: CSAYDGLYSYEQYF
CDR3 DNA: TGCAGTGCTTATGACGGTCTCTACTCCTACGAGCAGTACTTC

J gene: TRBJ2-7
clone size: few
V gene: TRBV6-2/TRBV6-3
D gene: TRBD1
CDR3 protein: CASSHRGQAPSYEQYF
CDR3 DNA: TGTGCCAGCAGTCATCGGGGACAGGCCCCCTCCTACGAGCAGTACTTC

J gene: TRBJ1-6
clone size: NA
V gene: TRBV4-3
D gene: TRBD1
CDR3 protein: CASSQATGLRSPLHF
CDR3 DNA: TGCGCCAGCAGCCAAGCGACAGGGCTACGATCACCCCTCCACTTT

J gene: TRBJ2-3
clone size: many
V gene: TRBV7-2
D gene: TRBD2
CDR3 protein: CASSLGGGRGGDTQYF
CDR3 DNA: TGTGCCAGCAGCTTAGGGGGTGGGCGGGGGGGGGATACGCAGTATTTT

J gene: TRBJ1-1
clone size: NA
V gene: TRBV11-3
D gene: TRBD1
CDR3 protein: CASSKGQGTRTEAFF
CDR3 DNA: TGTGCCAGCAGCAAGGGACAGGGGACGAGGACTGAAGCTTTCTTT

J gene: TRBJ2-7
clone size: NA
V gene: TRBV6-2/TRBV6-3
D gene: TRBD1
CDR3 protein: CASSLDRGRNEQYF
CDR3 DNA: TGTGCCAGCAGTTTGGACAGGGGGCGGAACGAGCAGTACTTC

J gene: TRBJ2-7
clone size: many
V gene: TRBV11-3
D gene: NA
CDR3 protein: CASTITRTAGEQYF
CDR3 DNA: TGTGCCAGCACTATAACCCGGACAGCCGGCGAGCAGTACTTC

J gene: TRBJ1-2
clone size: NA
V gene: TRBV6-2/TRBV6-3
D gene: NA
CDR3 protein: CASSFGVNYGYTF
CDR3 DNA: TGTGCCAGCAGCTTCGGGGTAAACTATGGCTACACCTTC

J gene: TRBJ2-5
clone size: many
V gene: TRBV27
D gene: NA
CDR3 protein: CASSSPSGRVRAQYF
CDR3 DNA: TGTGCCAGCAGTTCTCCGAGCGGGCGGGTGAGGGCCCAGTACTTC

J gene: TRBJ2-7
clone size: many
V gene: TRBV4-3
D gene: NA
CDR3 protein: CASSQASVQGNEQYF
CDR3 DNA: TGCGCCAGCAGCCAAGCTTCGGTACAGGGTAACGAGCAGTACTTC

J gene: TRBJ2-6
clone size: many
V gene: TRBV7-2
D gene: TRBD1
CDR3 protein: CASSRTGPGANVLTF
CDR3 DNA: TGTGCCAGCAGCCGGACAGGGCCTGGGGCCAACGTCCTGACTTTC

J gene: TRBJ1-6
clone size: many
V gene: TRBV7-8
D gene: NA
CDR3 protein: CASSPGQLSNIYNSPLHF
CDR3 DNA: TGTGCCAGCAGCCCAGGACAGCTCTCTAACATTTATAATTCACCCCTCCACTTT

J gene: TRBJ1-1
clone size: many
V gene: TRBV6-2/TRBV6-3
D gene: NA
CDR3 protein: CASSYSISTEAFF
CDR3 DNA: TGTGCCAGCAGTTACTCGATTTCCACTGAAGCTTTCTTT

J gene: TRBJ2-2
clone size: few
V gene: TRBV7-2
D gene: NA
CDR3 protein: CASSFGLIGELFF
CDR3 DNA: TGTGCCAGCAGCTTCGGACTAATCGGGGAGCTGTTTTTT

J gene: TRBJ2-1
clone size: many
V gene: TRBV7-6
D gene: NA
CDR3 protein: CASSLRRGNEQFF
CDR3 DNA: TGTGCCAGCAGCTTGAGGCGGGGAAATGAGCAGTTCTTC

J gene: TRBJ1-4
clone size: many
V gene: TRBV7-2
D gene: NA
CDR3 protein: CASSLGGGGHEKLFF
CDR3 DNA: TGTGCCAGCAGCTTAGGAGGGGGGGGCCATGAAAAACTGTTTTTT

J gene: TRBJ2-5
clone size: NA
V gene: TRBV18
D gene: NA
CDR3 protein: CASSGDGGRQTTNQETQYF
CDR3 DNA: TGTGCCAGCTCAGGGGACGGGGGACGGCAGACCACCAACCAAGAGACCCAGTACTTC

J gene: TRBJ1-2
clone size: many
V gene: TRBV19
D gene: TRBD1
CDR3 protein: CASRDREGLYGYTF
CDR3 DNA: TGTGCCAGTCGAGACAGGGAGGGGTTGTATGGCTACACCTTC

J gene: TRBJ1-6
clone size: many
V gene: TRBV6-2/TRBV6-3
D gene: NA
CDR3 protein: CASIAAGIVTGTQDLHF
CDR3 DNA: TGTGCCAGCATCGCCGCAGGGATCGTGACAGGCACCCAAGACCTCCACTTT

J gene: TRBJ1-5
clone size: many
V gene: TRBV20-1
D gene: TRBD1
CDR3 protein: CSATLTGDSNQPQHF
CDR3 DNA: TGCAGTGCTACCTTGACAGGGGATAGCAATCAGCCCCAGCATTTT